The 6 T cell receptor beta chains listed next were all sequenced from one sample in a study of blood T cells in healthy people across ages. Combining a sample-barcoded 5' primer with a J-beta primer mix, a second PCR ran for roughly 6 to 11 cycles. MiXCR, run by TCRdb on the 5' RACE reads, gives a single entry per CDR3 protein. The data show some 800,000 distinct CDR3 sequences, 25% seen once. This sample was also put to use in a study of T cells of mothers and their children.

The sample was blood. The receptor set was obtained from a boy younger than 18 in good health.

This clonotype appeared a few times. The chain joins TRBV12-3 or TRBV12-4 to TRBJ1-5; TRBD1 matches at 7 bases. J was trimmed by 4 bases and V by 4 bases; bases with no gene match: 10. The CDR3 consists of 16 residues. In DNA, the CDR3 is TGTGCCAGCAGTTCTATCAGGGACAGCCCTAATCAGCCCCAGCATTTT. Amino acids: CASSSIRDSPNQPQHF.

This rearrangement joins TRBV24-1 to TRBJ2-7, with D possibly being TRBD1 or TRBD2 (5 bases each). Trimming pared 4 bases from V and 0 bases from J, leaving 9 bases between. Germline loops: CDR1 KGHDR, CDR2 SFDVKD. CDR3 length: 14 amino acids. For the CDR3, the DNA is TGTGCCACCAGTGACCGGGACGGCTCCTACGAGCAGTACTTC. Amino acid sequence: CATSDRDGSYEQYF.

V and J are TRBV4-3 and TRBJ1-5, with 7 positions matching TRBD1. V lost 0 bases, J lost 7 bases, and 6 bases stayed unmatched. Germline V gene lookup returns CDR1 LGHNA and CDR2 YSLEER. The CDR3 contains 15 residues. For the CDR3, the DNA is TGCGCCAGCAGCCAAGATTCGGCAGGGGGGCAGCCCCAGCATTTT. Its protein is CASSQDSAGGQPQHF.

The chain combines TRBV12-3 or TRBV12-4 with TRBJ2-3, with 8 nucleotides matching TRBD2. V lost 6 bases to trimming and J lost 2 bases; unmatched junction nucleotides: 10. This CDR3 contains 16 residues. The CDR3, as DNA: TGTGCCAGCAGATCAACTAGCGGCTACCTCACAGATACGCAGTATTTT. Its protein product is CASRSTSGYLTDTQYF.

The rearrangement uses TRBV20-1 and TRBJ1-4; 10 bases are a match to TRBD1. V gave up 6 bases and J gave up 6 bases; unmatched junction bases: 10. The CDR3 consists of 15 residues. Germline CDR1 reads DFQATT; CDR2 reads SNEGSKA (reference sequence). This CDR3 is CSAPGPDRGYEKLFF. CDR3 DNA sequence: TGCAGTGCCCCAGGCCCGGACAGGGGGTATGAAAAACTGTTTTTT.

This clonotype has just a few counts. The chain has TRBV12-3 or TRBV12-4 and TRBJ1-4, with 8 bases fitting TRBD1. CDR3 size: 13 residues. V gave up 5 bases and J gave up 8 bases; unmatched junction bases: 4. CDR3 loop: CASSIGQGEKLFF. The CDR3 bases are TGTGCCAGCAGTATTGGACAGGGCGAAAAACTGTTTTTT.